This is a list of T cell receptor beta chains from one sample in a study of T cells in Graves' hyperthyroidism and ophthalmopathy. TCRdb re-analysed the multiplex PCR reads in MiXCR, keeping a single row per CDR3 protein. The table includes hundreds of thousands of distinct CDR3 sequences, 25% detected once. The sample was blood. All receptors derive from a man between 45 and 60 years old with Graves' hyperthyroidism. CDR3s include the opening cysteine and the closing phenylalanine or tryptophan. The D gene is left open where the match is weak. Clone size, where shown, is once, few, many, or a class for clones that have expanded.

j_call d_call clone_size v_call cdr3_aa cdr3_nt
TRBJ2-1 TRBD2 few TRBV7-6 CASSERLAGEGEQFF TGTGCCAGCAGCGAGAGACTAGCGGGAGAAGGTGAGCAGTTCTTC
TRBJ1-3 NA NA TRBV15 CATSRDLSLEHSGNTIYF TGTGCCACCAGCAGAGATCTTAGTCTCGAGCACTCTGGAAACACCATATATTTT
TRBJ1-2 NA NA TRBV12-3/TRBV12-4 CASSFYGYTF TGTGCCAGCAGTTTCTATGGCTACACCTTC
TRBJ2-1 TRBD2 few TRBV12-3/TRBV12-4 CASSLSSRLAGTNEQFF TGTGCCAGCAGTTTAAGTTCTCGGCTAGCGGGAACTAATGAGCAGTTCTTC
TRBJ2-7 TRBD2 few TRBV28 CASKRLAGGAYEQYF TGTGCCAGCAAACGCTTAGCGGGAGGGGCGTACGAGCAGTACTTC
TRBJ2-7 NA many TRBV6-5 CASSLESHYEQYF TGTGCCAGCAGTCTCGAGTCTCACTACGAGCAGTACTTC
TRBJ1-1 NA many TRBV6-1 CASSFRVGNTEAFF TGTGCCAGCAGTTTCAGGGTTGGTAACACTGAAGCTTTCTTT
TRBJ1-3 NA NA TRBV5-1 CASSLGQKSSGNTIYF TGCGCCAGCAGCTTGGGACAGAAAAGCTCTGGAAACACCATATATTTT
TRBJ2-7 NA NA TRBV6-1 CASSPGGRLGEQYF TGTGCCAGCAGCCCCGGGGGCAGGCTAGGGGAGCAGTACTTC
TRBJ2-7 TRBD1 NA TRBV15 CATSRDQGAEQYF TGTGCCACCAGCAGAGACCAGGGGGCGGAGCAGTACTTC
TRBJ2-3 TRBD2 many TRBV7-3 CASSHLADTDTQYF TGTGCCAGCAGCCATCTAGCGGACACAGATACGCAGTATTTT
TRBJ2-1 NA NA TRBV5-1 CASSLAGAEYNEQFF TGCGCCAGCAGCTTGGCGGGAGCAGAATACAATGAGCAGTTCTTC
TRBJ2-1 TRBD2 many TRBV11-2 CASSPGGNEQFF TGTGCCAGCAGCCCGGGGGGGAATGAGCAGTTCTTC
TRBJ2-3 NA many TRBV27 CASTQGLTSTDTQYF TGTGCCAGCACCCAAGGACTTACTAGCACAGATACGCAGTATTTT
TRBJ2-5 TRBD2 many TRBV24-1 CATSDLAGGTETQYF TGTGCCACCAGTGATCTAGCGGGAGGGACAGAGACCCAGTACTTC
TRBJ1-6 NA few TRBV5-1 CASSLAGQIYNSPLHF TGCGCCAGCAGCTTGGCGGGACAAATATATAATTCACCCCTCCACTTT
TRBJ2-7 TRBD2 NA TRBV27 CASSLVAGVEQYF TGTGCCAGCAGTTTGGTAGCGGGAGTCGAGCAGTACTTC
TRBJ2-4 TRBD2 NA TRBV12-3/TRBV12-4 CATAAEGGSRNIQYF TGTGCCACCGCCGCCGAGGGAGGGAGCAGGAACATTCAGTACTTC
TRBJ1-1 TRBD1 few TRBV29-1 CSVDGDSQNTEAFF TGCAGCGTTGATGGGGACAGTCAAAACACTGAAGCTTTCTTT
TRBJ2-7 TRBD2 few TRBV6-1 CASNGRESPYEQCF TGTGCCAGCAATGGGCGGGAGTCCCCCTACGAGCAGTGCTTC
TRBJ2-7 NA few TRBV5-1 CASSLEDQHEQYF TGCGCCAGCAGCTTGGAGGACCAGCACGAGCAGTACTTC
TRBJ1-2 TRBD1 NA TRBV3-1 CASSQTGGDGYGYTF TGTGCCAGCAGCCAAACAGGGGGCGATGGCTATGGCTACACCTTC
TRBJ2-5 NA NA TRBV10-3 CAIAALQETQYF TGTGCCATCGCCGCCCTCCAAGAGACCCAGTACTTC
TRBJ1-1 NA NA TRBV7-3 CASSLMPGMSTEAFF TGTGCCAGCAGCTTAATGCCGGGGATGAGCACTGAAGCTTTCTTT
TRBJ2-5 NA NA TRBV20-1 CSARDLLQLQETQYF TGCAGTGCTAGAGATCTTTTACAGTTACAAGAGACCCAGTACTTC
TRBJ2-3 NA few TRBV7-3 CASSLIKPLDTQYF TGTGCCAGCAGCTTAATCAAACCTCTAGATACGCAGTATTTT
TRBJ1-5 NA few TRBV18 CASSSGGDGNQPQHF TGTGCCAGCTCATCCGGGGGGGATGGCAATCAGCCCCAGCATTTT
TRBJ2-7 NA many TRBV27 CASSLSVRAYEQYF TGTGCCAGCAGTTTATCGGTCAGGGCCTACGAGCAGTACTTC
TRBJ2-7 TRBD2 many TRBV7-9 CASSSSSGSIYEQYF TGTGCCAGCAGCTCCTCTAGCGGGTCAATCTACGAGCAGTACTTC
TRBJ2-3 TRBD2 few TRBV20-1 CSAVAGGPDTQYF TGCAGTGCGGTAGCGGGAGGGCCCGATACGCAGTATTTT
TRBJ2-3 NA many TRBV28 CASSPGGTADTDTQYF TGTGCCAGCAGCCCAGGGGGGACAGCGGACACAGATACGCAGTATTTT
TRBJ2-7 NA NA TRBV7-9 CASSLPFGPYEQYF TGTGCCAGCAGCCTCCCGTTTGGGCCCTACGAGCAGTACTTC
TRBJ2-2 TRBD2 NA TRBV7-9 CASSLAGLAGGLNTGELFF TGTGCCAGCAGCTTAGCCGGACTAGCGGGAGGCCTGAACACCGGGGAGCTGTTTTTT
TRBJ1-1 NA many TRBV6-1 CASSEVNTEAFF TGTGCCAGCAGTGAGGTGAACACTGAAGCTTTCTTT
TRBJ2-1 TRBD2 NA TRBV9 CASSVASGRADNEQFF TGTGCCAGCAGCGTAGCCTCCGGGAGGGCCGACAATGAGCAGTTCTTC
TRBJ2-5 TRBD1 NA TRBV29-1 CSVSQGAQRETQYF TGCAGCGTTTCACAGGGGGCGCAGAGAGAGACCCAGTACTTC
TRBJ2-3 TRBD2 NA TRBV12-3/TRBV12-4 CASSPRLAGVSTDTQYF TGCGCCAGCAGTCCTAGACTAGCGGGAGTGAGCACAGATACGCAGTATTTT